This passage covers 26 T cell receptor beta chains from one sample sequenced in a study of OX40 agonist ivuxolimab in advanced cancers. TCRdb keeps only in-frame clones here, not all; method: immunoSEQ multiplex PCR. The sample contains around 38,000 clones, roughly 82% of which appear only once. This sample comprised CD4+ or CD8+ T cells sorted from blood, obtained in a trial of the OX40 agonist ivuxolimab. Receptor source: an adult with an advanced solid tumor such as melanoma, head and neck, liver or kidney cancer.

CDR3 sequence (DNA): TGCAGTGCACTAACATACAATGAGCAGTTCTTC. Protein: CSALTYNEQFF. The chain couples TRBV20-1 to TRBJ2-1; D not resolved. V gave up 6 bases and J gave up 4 bases, with 7 bases separating them. CDR1 and CDR2 (germline): DFQATT, SNEGSKA (reference sequence). The CDR3 extends over 11 amino acids.

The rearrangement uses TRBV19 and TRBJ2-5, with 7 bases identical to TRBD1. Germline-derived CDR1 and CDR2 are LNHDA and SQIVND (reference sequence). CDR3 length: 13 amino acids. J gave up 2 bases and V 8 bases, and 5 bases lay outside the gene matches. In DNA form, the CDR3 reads TGTGCCAGTGCATGGGGACAGCAAGAGACCCAGTACTTC. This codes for CASAWGQQETQYF.

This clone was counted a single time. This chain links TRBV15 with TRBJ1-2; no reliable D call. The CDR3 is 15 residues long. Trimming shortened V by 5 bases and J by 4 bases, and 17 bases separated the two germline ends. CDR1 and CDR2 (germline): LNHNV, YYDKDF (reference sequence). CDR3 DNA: TGTGCCACCAGCGCGCGGGGAGGTATGGGCTATGGCTACACCTTC. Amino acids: CATSARGGMGYGYTF.

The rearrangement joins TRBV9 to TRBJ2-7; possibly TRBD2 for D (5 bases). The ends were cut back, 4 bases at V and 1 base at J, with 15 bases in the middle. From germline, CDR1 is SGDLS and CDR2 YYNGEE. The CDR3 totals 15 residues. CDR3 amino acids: CASSPLAEASYEQYF. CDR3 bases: TGTGCCAGCAGCCCCCTCGCGGAGGCGTCCTACGAGCAGTACTTC.

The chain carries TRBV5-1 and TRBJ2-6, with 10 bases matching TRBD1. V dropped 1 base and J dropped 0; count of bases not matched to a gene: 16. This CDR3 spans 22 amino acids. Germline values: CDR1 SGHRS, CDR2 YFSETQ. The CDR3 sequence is CASSLWWDRGPFTLSGANVLTF. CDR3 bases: TGCGCCAGCAGCTTGTGGTGGGACAGGGGTCCATTTACCCTCTCTGGGGCCAACGTCCTGACTTTC.

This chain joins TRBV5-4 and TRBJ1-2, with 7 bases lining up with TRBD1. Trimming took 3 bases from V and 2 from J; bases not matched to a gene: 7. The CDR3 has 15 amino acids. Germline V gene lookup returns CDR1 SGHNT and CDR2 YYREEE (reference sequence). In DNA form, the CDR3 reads TGTGCCAGCAGCTCAAAGACAGGGCGAAACTATGGCTACACCTTC. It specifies CASSSKTGRNYGYTF.

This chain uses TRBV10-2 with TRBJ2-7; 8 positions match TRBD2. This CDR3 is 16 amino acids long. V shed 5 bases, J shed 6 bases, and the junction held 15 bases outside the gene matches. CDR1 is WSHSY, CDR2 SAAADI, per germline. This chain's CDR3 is CASSQGTGLGFSEQYF. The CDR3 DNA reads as TGCGCCAGCAGTCAGGGTACGGGACTAGGTTTCTCCGAGCAGTACTTC.

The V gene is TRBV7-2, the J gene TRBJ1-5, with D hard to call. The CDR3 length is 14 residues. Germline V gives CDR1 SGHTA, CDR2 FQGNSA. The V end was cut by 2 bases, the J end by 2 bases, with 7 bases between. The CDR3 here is CASSLRDGNQPQHF. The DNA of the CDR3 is TGTGCCAGCAGCTTAAGGGATGGCAATCAGCCCCAGCATTTT.

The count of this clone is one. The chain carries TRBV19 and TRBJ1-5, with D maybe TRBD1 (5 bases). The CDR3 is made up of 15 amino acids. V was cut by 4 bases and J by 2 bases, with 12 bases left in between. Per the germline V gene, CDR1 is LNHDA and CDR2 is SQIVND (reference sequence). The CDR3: CASSTTGFGNQPQHF. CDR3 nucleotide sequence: TGTGCCAGTAGTACCACAGGATTTGGCAATCAGCCCCAGCATTTT.

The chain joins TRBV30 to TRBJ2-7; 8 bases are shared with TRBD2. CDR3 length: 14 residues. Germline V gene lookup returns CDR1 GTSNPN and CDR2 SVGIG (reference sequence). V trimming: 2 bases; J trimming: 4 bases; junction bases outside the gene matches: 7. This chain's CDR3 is CAWSSTGTSYEQYF. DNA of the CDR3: TGTGCCTGGAGTTCCACCGGGACTAGTTACGAGCAGTACTTC.

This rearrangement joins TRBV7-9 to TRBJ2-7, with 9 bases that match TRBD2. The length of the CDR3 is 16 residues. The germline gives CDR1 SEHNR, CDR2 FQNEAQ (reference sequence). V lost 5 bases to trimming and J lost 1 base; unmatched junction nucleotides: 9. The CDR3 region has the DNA TGTGCCAGCAGCCCCCTGGGTAGCGGGGGATCCTACGAGCAGTACTTC. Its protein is CASSPLGSGGSYEQYF.

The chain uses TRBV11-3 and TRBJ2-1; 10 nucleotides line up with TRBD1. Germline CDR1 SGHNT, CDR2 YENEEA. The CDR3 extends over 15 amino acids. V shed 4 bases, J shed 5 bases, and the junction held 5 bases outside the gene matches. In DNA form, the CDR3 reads TGTGCCAGCAGCTCCCGGGACAGGGGAGACAATGAGCAGTTCTTC. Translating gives CASSSRDRGDNEQFF.

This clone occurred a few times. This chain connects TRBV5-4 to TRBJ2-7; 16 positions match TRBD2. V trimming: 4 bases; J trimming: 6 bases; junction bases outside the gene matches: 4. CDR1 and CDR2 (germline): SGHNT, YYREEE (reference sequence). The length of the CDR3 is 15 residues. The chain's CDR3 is CASSRGLAGGSEQYF. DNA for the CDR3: TGTGCCAGCAGCAGGGGACTAGCGGGAGGGTCCGAGCAGTACTTC.

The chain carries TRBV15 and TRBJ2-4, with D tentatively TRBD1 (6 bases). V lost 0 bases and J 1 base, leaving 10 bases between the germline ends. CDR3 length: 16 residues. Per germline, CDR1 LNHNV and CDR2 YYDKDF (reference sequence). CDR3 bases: TGTGCCACCAGCAGAGATACAGGGTTGGCCAAAAACATTCAGTACTTC. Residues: CATSRDTGLAKNIQYF.

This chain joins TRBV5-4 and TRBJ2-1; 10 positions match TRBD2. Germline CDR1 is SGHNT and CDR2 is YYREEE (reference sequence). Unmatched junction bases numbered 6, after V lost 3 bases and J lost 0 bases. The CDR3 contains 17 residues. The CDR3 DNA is TGTGCCAGCAGCTCACTAGCGGGATCCCTCTCCTACAATGAGCAGTTCTTC. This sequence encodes CASSSLAGSLSYNEQFF.

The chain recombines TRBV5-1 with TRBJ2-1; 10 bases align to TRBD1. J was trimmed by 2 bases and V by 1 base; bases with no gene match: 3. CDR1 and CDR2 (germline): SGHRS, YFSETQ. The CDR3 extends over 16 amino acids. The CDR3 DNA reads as TGCGCCAGCAGCTTGTCCGGGACAGGGGCCTACAATGAGCAGTTCTTC. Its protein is CASSLSGTGAYNEQFF.

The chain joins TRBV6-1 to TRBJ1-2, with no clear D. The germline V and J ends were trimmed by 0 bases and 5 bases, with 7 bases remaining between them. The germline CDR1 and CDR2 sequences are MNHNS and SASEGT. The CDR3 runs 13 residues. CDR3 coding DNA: TGTGCCAGCAGTGAAGCAGGGCAATATGGCTACACCTTC. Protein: CASSEAGQYGYTF.

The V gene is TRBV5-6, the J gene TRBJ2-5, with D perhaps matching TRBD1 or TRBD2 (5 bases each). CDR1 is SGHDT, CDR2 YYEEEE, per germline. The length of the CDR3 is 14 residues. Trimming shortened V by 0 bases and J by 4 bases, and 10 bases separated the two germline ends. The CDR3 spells CASSLASGGETQYF. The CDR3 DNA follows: TGTGCCAGCAGCTTGGCCTCTGGGGGAGAGACCCAGTACTTC.

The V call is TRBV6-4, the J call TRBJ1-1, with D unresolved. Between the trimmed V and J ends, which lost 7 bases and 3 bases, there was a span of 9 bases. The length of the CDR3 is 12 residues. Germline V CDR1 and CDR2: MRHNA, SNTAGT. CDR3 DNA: TGTGCCAGCACCCTCGGGGACACTGAAGCTTTCTTT. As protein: CASTLGDTEAFF.

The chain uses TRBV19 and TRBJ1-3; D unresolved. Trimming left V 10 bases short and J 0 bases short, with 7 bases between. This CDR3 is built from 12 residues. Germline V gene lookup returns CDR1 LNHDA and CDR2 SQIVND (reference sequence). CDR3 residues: CATISSGNTIYF. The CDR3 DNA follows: TGTGCCACCATCAGCTCTGGAAACACCATATATTTT.

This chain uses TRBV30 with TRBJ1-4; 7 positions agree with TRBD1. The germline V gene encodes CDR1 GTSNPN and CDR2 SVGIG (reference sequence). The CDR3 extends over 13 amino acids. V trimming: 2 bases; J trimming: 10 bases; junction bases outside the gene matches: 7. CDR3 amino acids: CAWSSIRGGKLFF. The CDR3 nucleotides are TGTGCCTGGAGTTCAATCAGGGGGGGAAAACTGTTTTTT.

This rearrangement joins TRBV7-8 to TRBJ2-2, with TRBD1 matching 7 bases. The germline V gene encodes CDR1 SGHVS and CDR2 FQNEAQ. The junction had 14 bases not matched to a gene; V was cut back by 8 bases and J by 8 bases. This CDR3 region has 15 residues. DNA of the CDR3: TGTGCCAGCCGCGTGGGACAGACCTCGGGTGGGGAGCTGTTTTTT. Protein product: CASRVGQTSGGELFF.

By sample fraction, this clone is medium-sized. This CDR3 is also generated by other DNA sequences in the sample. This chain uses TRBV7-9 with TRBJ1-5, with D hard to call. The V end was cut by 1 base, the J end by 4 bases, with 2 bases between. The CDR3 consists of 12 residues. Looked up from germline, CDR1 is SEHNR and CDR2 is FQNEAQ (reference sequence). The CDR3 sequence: CASSLDNQPQHF. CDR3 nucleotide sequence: TGTGCCAGCAGCTTAGATAATCAGCCCCAGCATTTT.

CDR3 residues: CASSPGHQGNTIYF. DNA for the CDR3: TGTGCCAGCAGCCCGGGACATCAGGGAAACACCATATATTTT. This sequence joins TRBV6-1 and TRBJ1-3, with D possibly being TRBD1 (6 bases). The CDR3 spans 14 residues. Germline CDR1 MNHNS, CDR2 SASEGT. The V end lost 6 bases, the J end lost 4 bases, and 13 bases lay between the germline ends.

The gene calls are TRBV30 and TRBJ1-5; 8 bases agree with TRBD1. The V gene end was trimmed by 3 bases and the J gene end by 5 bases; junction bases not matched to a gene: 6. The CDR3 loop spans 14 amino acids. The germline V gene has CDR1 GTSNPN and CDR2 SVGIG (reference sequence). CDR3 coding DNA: TGTGCCTGGAGGGCGGACAGGGCCGATCAGCCCCAGCATTTT. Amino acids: CAWRADRADQPQHF.

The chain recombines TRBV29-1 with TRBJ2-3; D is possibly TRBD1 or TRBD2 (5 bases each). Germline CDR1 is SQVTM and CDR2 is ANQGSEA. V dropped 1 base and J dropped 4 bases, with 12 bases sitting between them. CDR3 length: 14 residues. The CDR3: CSVEGGKDADTQYF. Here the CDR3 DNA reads TGCAGCGTTGAAGGGGGGAAGGACGCAGATACGCAGTATTTT.